This T cell receptor beta chain appears in the sequencing data of a study of spatial heterogeneity in lung cancer. TCRdb re-called the 5' RACE reads through MiXCR, storing one row per CDR3 protein. The data show just over 75,000 distinct CDR3 sequences, about 7.8% seen once. The CDR3 has 13 amino acids. Germline V gene lookup returns CDR1 SGHRS and CDR2 YFSETQ. V lost 0 bases and J 3 bases, leaving 6 bases between the germline ends. Time point: sample taken at primary tumor resection. The TCR comes from a male donor with early-stage non-small cell lung cancer. The source was PBMCs, collected at surgery. The chain carries TRBV5-1 and TRBJ2-5, with D unresolved. The CDR3 region has the DNA TGCGCCAGCAGCTTGGGAGCGAAAGAGACCCAGTACTTC. Translation gives CASSLGAKETQYF.